This record covers a single T cell receptor (beta chain). The source of the sample is a study of cytomegalovirus exposure and HLA in healthy donors. In the PCR, 60 Vbeta and 13 Jbeta primers were used. Profiling relied on immunoSEQ multiplex PCR, and the TCRdb table lists in-frame clones only, not all of them. The data show just over 150,000 clones, with 84% seen just once and 5% to 7% held by the top ten. V lost 6 bases to trimming and J lost 6 bases, with 17 bases between them. The CDR3 contains 14 residues. The germline V gene encodes CDR1 MNHNS and CDR2 SASEGT. The sequence came from a man aged 50 to 60 in good health and CMV-seropositive. V is TRBV6-1 and J is TRBJ2-5; a weak D match, TRBD2 (6 bases). Source material: PBMCs. CDR3 nucleotides: TGTGCCAGCAGAGAGGACTACGAGGCTCAGACCCAGTACTTC. It specifies CASREDYEAQTQYF.